The clone carrying this T cell receptor beta chain was observed a few times. This entry is derived from a study of human T cells and chemical hapten exposure. Time point denoted: patch test 3, about 24 weeks after DPC sensitization. As to treatment: therapeutic diphenylcyclopropenone sensitization with weekly scalp DPC. TCRdb re-derived calls from the RACE reads in MiXCR, one entry per CDR3 protein. The sample carries over 55,000 distinct CDR3 sequences, more than 9.5% recorded once. This specimen was whole blood, taken in connection with sensitization to the hapten diphenylcyclopropenone (DPC). The receptor comes from a woman in her forties or fifties with alopecia areata. Some clones in this sample may be carry-over from other donors' samples.

The CDR3 here is CASSPRGPTNEKLFF. CDR3 DNA sequence: TGTGCCAGCTCACCTCGCGGGCCAACTAATGAAAAACTGTTTTTT. This chain joins TRBV18 and TRBJ1-4; no clear D. V lost 3 bases, J lost 0 bases, and 8 bases lay in between. Germline lookup yields CDR1 KGHSH and CDR2 LQKENI. CDR3 size: 15 residues.